A selection of T cell receptor beta chains follows, all from one sample in a study of blood T cell repertoires in COVID-19. TCRdb's table, derived via immunoSEQ multiplex PCR, lists solely in-frame clones and lacks some. The data show about 70,000 clones, with about 73% seen just once and about a third held by the top ten. The specimen was peripheral blood. The receptor source for this set is a woman aged 70-85 years with acute or convalescent COVID-19. Each CDR3 is given with its conserved first and last residue. A D gene is named only where the DNA matches it firmly. Size is stated for part of the rows, as once, few or many counts, or as a class when the clone is expanded.

abundance,j_gene,d_gene,v_gene,CDR3aa,CDR3nt
.,TRBJ2-1,TRBD2,TRBV7-2,CASSQGLAGGRNEQFF,TGTGCCAGCAGCCAAGGACTAGCGGGAGGGCGGAATGAGCAGTTCTTC
.,TRBJ1-2,.,TRBV29-1,CSVVSGDYGYTF,TGCAGCGTTGTTTCGGGGGACTATGGCTACACCTTC
.,TRBJ1-4,.,TRBV4-3,CASSPHATNEKLFF,TGCGCCAGCAGCCCACATGCAACTAATGAAAAACTGTTTTTT
.,TRBJ1-2,.,TRBV5-1,CASSLTFRRTEGYYGYTF,TGCGCCAGCAGCTTAACCTTCAGGAGGACAGAGGGGTACTATGGCTACACCTTC
.,TRBJ2-7,.,TRBV28,CASFRFEQYF,TGTGCCAGCTTTCGTTTCGAGCAGTACTTC
.,TRBJ2-2,TRBD1,TRBV5-1,CASSAGTGIVGELFF,TGCGCCAGCAGCGCCGGGACAGGGATCGTCGGGGAGCTGTTTTTT
.,TRBJ2-3,TRBD1,TRBV2,CASRDRASTDTQYF,TGTGCCAGCAGGGACAGGGCGTCCACAGATACGCAGTATTTT
.,TRBJ2-7,TRBD2,TRBV19,CASSITGGPDEQYF,TGTGCCAGTAGTATAACGGGAGGGCCGGACGAGCAGTACTTC
.,TRBJ2-6,.,TRBV10-3,CAISPGYGANVLTF,TGTGCCATCAGCCCGGGTTATGGGGCCAACGTCCTGACTTTC
.,TRBJ1-4,.,TRBV29-1,CSVPEGHGGEKLFF,TGCAGCGTCCCCGAGGGGCACGGGGGTGAAAAACTGTTTTTT
.,TRBJ2-1,TRBD2,TRBV11-3,CASSPFSGTRPHEQFF,TGTGCCAGCAGCCCTTTCAGTGGGACTAGGCCCCATGAGCAGTTCTTC
.,TRBJ1-1,TRBD1,TRBV5-1,CASSLDDRGAAFF,TGCGCCAGCAGCTTGGACGACAGGGGGGCAGCTTTCTTT
.,TRBJ2-3,.,TRBV19,CASESGLRTDTQYF,TGTGCCAGTGAATCGGGGTTGCGCACAGATACGCAGTATTTT
.,TRBJ2-7,.,TRBV5-8,CASRKRRTSYEQYF,TGTGCCAGCAGGAAGCGGAGAACCTCCTACGAGCAGTACTTC
.,TRBJ1-1,.,TRBV27,CASSFGPLRDEAFF,TGTGCCAGCAGTTTCGGGCCTCTCAGGGATGAAGCTTTCTTT
.,TRBJ1-2,TRBD1,TRBV19,CASSLQTGEGYGYTF,TGTGCCAGTAGTCTCCAGACAGGGGAGGGCTATGGCTACACCTTC
.,TRBJ1-1,TRBD1,TRBV3-1/TRBV3-2,CASSQGTGNTEAFF,TGTGCCAGCAGCCAAGGGACAGGGAACACTGAAGCTTTCTTT
.,TRBJ2-1,.,TRBV11-2,CASSPSNTLYNEQFF,TGTGCCAGCAGCCCCTCCAATACTCTCTACAATGAGCAGTTCTTC
.,TRBJ2-2,TRBD2,TRBV19,CASTKLTSGTGELFF,TGTGCCAGTACCAAATTGACTAGCGGGACCGGGGAGCTGTTTTTT
.,TRBJ2-7,.,TRBV29-1,CSAGQIPYEQYF,TGCAGCGCCGGACAGATTCCCTACGAGCAGTACTTC
.,TRBJ1-1,.,TRBV10-3,CAISPTGFTEAFF,TGTGCCATCAGCCCGACAGGTTTCACTGAAGCTTTCTTT
once,TRBJ1-1,.,TRBV19,CASSFRGANTEAFF,TGTGCCAGTAGTTTCAGGGGCGCAAACACTGAAGCTTTCTTT
.,TRBJ1-3,TRBD1,TRBV27,CASTATGGGNTIYF,TGTGCCAGCACCGCGACAGGGGGAGGAAACACCATATATTTT
.,TRBJ2-7,TRBD1,TRBV7-2,CASSVMGQGTYEQYF,TGTGCCAGCAGCGTAATGGGACAGGGGACCTACGAGCAGTACTTC
.,TRBJ1-2,TRBD1,TRBV27,CASSSQTGVGAYPINYGYTF,TGTGCCAGCAGTTCTCAGACAGGGGTGGGGGCCTATCCTATTAACTATGGCTACACCTTC
.,TRBJ2-7,.,TRBV7-8,CASSLGVYEQYF,TGTGCCAGCAGCTTAGGAGTCTACGAGCAGTACTTC
.,TRBJ1-1,TRBD1,TRBV19,CASSTRTGIAEAFF,TGTGCCAGTAGTACGAGGACAGGAATTGCTGAAGCTTTCTTT
.,TRBJ2-7,TRBD1,TRBV29-1,CSLRTGGNEQYF,TGCAGCTTACGGACAGGGGGAAACGAGCAGTACTTC
.,TRBJ2-1,.,TRBV28,CASSPRGEQFF,TGTGCCAGCAGCCCTAGAGGTGAGCAGTTCTTC
.,TRBJ1-1,.,TRBV19,CASSPGGIMNTEAFF,TGTGCCAGTAGCCCGGGGGGGATTATGAACACTGAAGCTTTCTTT
.,TRBJ1-1,TRBD1,TRBV7-2,CASSLVGQGAKGSAFF,TGTGCCAGCAGCTTAGTAGGGCAGGGGGCCAAGGGCAGTGCTTTCTTT
.,TRBJ1-1,.,TRBV15,CATSRAGMNTEAFF,TGTGCCACCAGCAGAGCGGGGATGAACACTGAAGCTTTCTTT
.,TRBJ2-3,TRBD1,TRBV10-3,CAISTGGDTQYF,TGTGCCATCAGCACAGGGGGGGATACGCAGTATTTT
.,TRBJ2-3,TRBD1,TRBV18,CASSPKRTGGTARDTQYF,TGTGCCAGCTCACCAAAGCGGACAGGGGGGACCGCAAGAGATACGCAGTATTTT
.,TRBJ2-1,.,TRBV12-5,CASGTQSSRSNEQFF,TGTGCTAGTGGTACCCAGAGCTCCCGGAGCAATGAGCAGTTCTTC
.,TRBJ1-1,.,TRBV6-5,CASSPGQNTEAFF,TGTGCCAGCAGCCCCGGACAGAACACTGAAGCTTTCTTT
.,TRBJ2-4,TRBD2,TRBV5-1,CASSLAWTSGSGAKNIQYF,TGCGCCAGCAGCCTCGCCTGGACTAGCGGGAGCGGAGCCAAAAACATTCAGTACTTC
few,TRBJ2-3,.,TRBV19,CASSARSSVISTDTQYF,TGTGCCAGTAGTGCTCGCAGTAGCGTTATTAGCACAGATACGCAGTATTTT
few,TRBJ1-2,.,TRBV19,CASSMDSVYGYTF,TGTGCCAGTAGTATGGACAGTGTCTATGGCTACACCTTC
.,TRBJ2-1,.,TRBV18,CASSPPGLRSSYEQFF,TGTGCCAGCTCACCACCGGGACTCAGGAGTTCATATGAGCAGTTCTTC
once,TRBJ1-5,.,TRBV15,CATSKEGRQPQHF,TGTGCCACCAGCAAGGAGGGGCGTCAGCCCCAGCATTTT
.,TRBJ1-3,.,TRBV7-2,CASSPKTALPGNTIYF,TGTGCCAGCAGCCCTAAGACTGCGCTCCCTGGAAACACCATATATTTT
.,TRBJ2-1,TRBD2,TRBV4-1,CASSQLLAGGWDSYNEQFF,TGCGCCAGCAGCCAGTTACTAGCGGGAGGGTGGGATTCCTACAATGAGCAGTTCTTC
once,TRBJ1-2,TRBD1,TRBV10-3,CAIRGQGRGGYTF,TGTGCCATCAGGGGACAGGGCCGGGGTGGCTACACCTTC
.,TRBJ2-7,TRBD2,TRBV3-1/TRBV3-2,CASSQEVTSGGEQYF,TGTGCCAGCAGCCAAGAGGTGACTAGCGGGGGCGAGCAGTACTTC
.,TRBJ1-1,.,TRBV19,CASTPGGVTEAFF,TGTGCCAGTACCCCGGGGGGGGTCACTGAAGCTTTCTTT